This paragraph reports one T cell receptor beta chain. No antigen is known for it. A commercial ELISA kit detecting HCMV-specific IgG in serum was used to determine HCMV serostatus. Peripheral blood mononuclear cells were isolated from blood by Ficoll density gradient centrifugation. The CDR3 has 14 amino acids, counting the end cysteine and phenylalanine. The coding DNA is unavailable. The sequencer was an Illumina HiSeq 2000. TCR beta cDNA libraries were prepared using 5'RACE template switching, which introduced a universal primer site and unique molecular identifiers. cDNA synthesis was primed from the TCR beta constant segment, followed by two successive PCR amplification steps. Per the original workflow: MIGEC was used to demultiplex reads and group the reads by UMI, and MiTCR was used to assemble and quantify clonotypes. To exclude erroneous sequences, only TCR cDNA sequences supported by at least two reads were retained. The tcR package was used for downstream repertoire analysis, and clonotypes were matched between fractions using CDR3 nucleotide sequence together with V segment. VDJmatch was used to annotate antigen specificity against VDJdb, with one amino acid substitution allowed in CDR3. The reads were reprocessed in TCRdb, with one entry per CDR3 protein sequence and no accompanying DNA. V and J calls and clone size were set by TCRdb, not the authors. The table of this sample itemizes around 260,000 distinct CDR3 sequences. 4% to 4.5% of the sample comes from the top ten.

This entry is derived from a study of T cells expressing NK-cell markers (dated by TCRdb to about 2020). For the study in its entirety: Three sorted T-cell subsets (CD3+CD56+NKG2C+, CD3+CD56+NKG2C- and CD3+CD56-NKG2C+) from several donors had their TCR beta-chain repertoires profiled. Among the eight sequenced donors, only one was HCMV-seronegative, while the other seven were HCMV-seropositive. Sequencing of the libraries produced 2 x 150 bp reads on Illumina HiSeq 2000/2500, MiSeq or NextSeq. Randomly selected healthy volunteers, three men and five women, were used as the eight sequenced donors.

Study-wide findings and limitations: In several donors, the dominant CD3+CD56+NKG2C+ clonotypes were among the top 10 CD8+ clonotypes and accounted for roughly 1.0-8% of CD8+ T cells. Those dominant clonotypes were again the most abundant among CD3+CD56-NKG2C+ cells in several donors, at about 28.3-65%. Whether the expanded NKG2C-expressing T cell clones were specific for HCMV antigens remained unclear.

The chain uses TRBV12-3 or TRBV12-4 and TRBJ2-6. The sample comprised blood T cells: a sorted CD56 or NKG2C T cell subset, CD4+ or CD8+ T cells, or bulk PBMC T cells (not recorded which). The TCR was taken from a woman aged 18 to 75 in good health. The encoded CDR3 is CASSYSSGANVLTF.